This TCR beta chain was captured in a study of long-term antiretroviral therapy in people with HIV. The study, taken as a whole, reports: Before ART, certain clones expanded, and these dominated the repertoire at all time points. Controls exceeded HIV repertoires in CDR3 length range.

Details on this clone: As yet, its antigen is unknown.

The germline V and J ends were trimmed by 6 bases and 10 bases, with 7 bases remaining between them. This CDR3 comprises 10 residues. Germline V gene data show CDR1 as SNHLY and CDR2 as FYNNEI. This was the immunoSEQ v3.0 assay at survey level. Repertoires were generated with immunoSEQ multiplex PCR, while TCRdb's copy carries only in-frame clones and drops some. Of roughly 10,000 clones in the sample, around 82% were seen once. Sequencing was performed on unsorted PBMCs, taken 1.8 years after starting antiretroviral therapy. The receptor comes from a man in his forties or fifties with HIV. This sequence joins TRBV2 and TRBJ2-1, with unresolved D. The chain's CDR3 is CASRHGEQFF. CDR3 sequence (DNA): TGTGCCAGCAGACACGGAGAGCAGTTCTTC.